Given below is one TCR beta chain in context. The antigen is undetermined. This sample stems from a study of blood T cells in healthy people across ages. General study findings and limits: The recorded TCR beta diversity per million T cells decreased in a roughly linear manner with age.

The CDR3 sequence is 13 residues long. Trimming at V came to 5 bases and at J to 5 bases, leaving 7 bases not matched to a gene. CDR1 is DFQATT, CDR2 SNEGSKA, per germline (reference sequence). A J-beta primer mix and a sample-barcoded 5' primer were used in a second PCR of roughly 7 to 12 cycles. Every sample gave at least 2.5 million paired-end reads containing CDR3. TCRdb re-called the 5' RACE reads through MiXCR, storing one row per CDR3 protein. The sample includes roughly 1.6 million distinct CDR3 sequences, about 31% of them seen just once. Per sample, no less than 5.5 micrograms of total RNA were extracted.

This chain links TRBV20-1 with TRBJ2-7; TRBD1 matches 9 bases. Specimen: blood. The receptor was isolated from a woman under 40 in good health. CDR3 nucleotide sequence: TGCAGTGCTGACCGGGACAGGGTCCACGAGCAGTACTTC. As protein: CSADRDRVHEQYF.